Below are 4 T cell receptor beta chains sequenced from a single sample in a study of blood T cell repertoires in COVID-19. Profiled with immunoSEQ multiplex PCR; TCRdb holds only in-frame clones, not every one. The sample lists 450,000 to 500,000 clones, roughly 85% seen once, with 3.2% in the top ten. The sample taken for sequencing was peripheral blood. The origin of the receptors is a human donor in a cohort sampled during active COVID-19.

V usage is TRBV6-6 and J usage is TRBJ2-7, with 9 bases fitting TRBD2. Germline trimming cut 3 bases from V and 2 bases from J; bases unmatched to any gene: 5. There are 15 residues in the CDR3. Looked up from germline, CDR1 is MNHNY and CDR2 is SVGAGI (reference sequence). The CDR3 is CASSYVAGDPYEQYF. As DNA, the CDR3 is TGTGCCAGCAGTTATGTAGCGGGAGACCCCTACGAGCAGTACTTC.

The CDR3 sequence: CALPWAGNEQFF. CDR3 coding DNA: TGTGCCCTCCCGTGGGCCGGCAATGAGCAGTTCTTC. The chain uses TRBV2 and TRBJ2-1; D is undetermined. Germline CDR1 and CDR2: SNHLY and FYNNEI. Trimming removed 11 bases at V and 6 bases at J, with 14 bases between. The CDR3 loop spans 12 amino acids. Full variable domain (missing parts from reference TRBV2 and TRBJ2-1): EPEVTQTPSHQVTQMGQEVILRCVPISNHLYFYWYRQILGQKVEFLVSFYNNEISEKSEIFDDQFSVERPDGSNFTLKIRSTKLEDSAMYFCALPWAGNEQFFGPGTRLTVL.

J is TRBJ2-1 and V is TRBV28; the D gene is possibly TRBD2 (6 bases). This CDR3 has 17 amino acids. V was trimmed by 3 bases and J by 6 bases, leaving 21 bases between them. Germline CDR1 MDHEN, CDR2 SYDVKM. CDR3 DNA: TGTGCCAGCAGTTTTCCCGGAGGGTCCGGGACTCCCAATGAGCAGTTCTTC. It codes for CASSFPGGSGTPNEQFF. Together with reference TRBV28 and TRBJ2-1, the CDR3 gives the full variable domain: DVKVTQSSRYLVKRTGEKVFLECVQDMDHENMFWYRQDPGLGLRLIYFSYDVKMKEKGDIPEGYSVSREKKERFSLILESASTNQTSMYLCASSFPGGSGTPNEQFFGPGTRLTVL.

CDR3 sequence: CASRFGGPQSYNEQFF. For the CDR3, the DNA is TGTGCCAGCAGATTCGGAGGTCCCCAATCCTACAATGAGCAGTTCTTC. This rearrangement joins TRBV27 to TRBJ2-1; possibly TRBD2 for D (5 bases). V lost 6 bases and J lost 1, with 16 bases in between. The CDR3 runs to 16 residues. Germline CDR1 reads MNHEY; CDR2 reads SMNVEV (reference sequence).